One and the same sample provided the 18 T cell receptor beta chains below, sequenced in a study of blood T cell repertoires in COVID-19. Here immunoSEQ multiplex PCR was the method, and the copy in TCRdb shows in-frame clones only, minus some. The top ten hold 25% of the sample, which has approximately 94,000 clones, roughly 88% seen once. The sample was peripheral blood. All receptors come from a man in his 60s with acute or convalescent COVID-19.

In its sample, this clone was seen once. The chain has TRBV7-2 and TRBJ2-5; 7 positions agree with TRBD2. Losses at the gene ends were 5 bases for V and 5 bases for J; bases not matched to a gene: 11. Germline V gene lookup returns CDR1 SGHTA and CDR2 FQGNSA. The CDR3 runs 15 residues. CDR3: CASSPRTREMETQYF. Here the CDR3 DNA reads TGTGCCAGCAGCCCCCGGACTAGAGAGATGGAGACCCAGTACTTC. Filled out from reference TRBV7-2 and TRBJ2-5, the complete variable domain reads GAGVSQSPSNKVTEKGKDVELRCDPISGHTALYWYRQSLGQGLEFLIYFQGNSAPDKSGLPSDRFSAERTGGSVSTLTIQRTQQEDSAVYLCASSPRTREMETQYFGPGTRLLVL.

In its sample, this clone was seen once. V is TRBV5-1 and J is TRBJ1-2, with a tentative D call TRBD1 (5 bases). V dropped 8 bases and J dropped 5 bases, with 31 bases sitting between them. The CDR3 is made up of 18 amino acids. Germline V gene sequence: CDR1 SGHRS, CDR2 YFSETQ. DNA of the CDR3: TGCGCCAGTATGCCCGATGCCTTGAGGATTGTTGGGGGGTATGGCTACACCTTC. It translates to CASMPDALRIVGGYGYTF.

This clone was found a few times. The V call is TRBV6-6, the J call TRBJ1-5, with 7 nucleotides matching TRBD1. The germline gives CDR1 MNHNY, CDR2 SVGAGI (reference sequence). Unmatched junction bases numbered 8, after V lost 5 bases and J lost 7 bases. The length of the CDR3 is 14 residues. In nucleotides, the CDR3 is TGTGCCAGCAGTGATCCAGGGGGAAACCAGCCCCAGCATTTT. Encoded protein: CASSDPGGNQPQHF.

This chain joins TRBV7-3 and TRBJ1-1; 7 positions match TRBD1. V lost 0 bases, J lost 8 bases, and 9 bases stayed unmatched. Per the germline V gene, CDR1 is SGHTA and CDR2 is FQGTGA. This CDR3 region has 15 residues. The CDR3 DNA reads TGTGCCAGCAGCTTAACAATACAGGGGCGGGCCGAAGCTTTCTTT. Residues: CASSLTIQGRAEAFF.

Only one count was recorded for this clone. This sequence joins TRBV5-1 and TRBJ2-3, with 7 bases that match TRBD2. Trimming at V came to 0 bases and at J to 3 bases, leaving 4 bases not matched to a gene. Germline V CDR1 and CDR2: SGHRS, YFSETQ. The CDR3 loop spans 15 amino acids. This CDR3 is CASSLVTGGTDTQYF. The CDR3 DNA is TGCGCCAGCAGCTTGGTGACGGGGGGAACAGATACGCAGTATTTT.

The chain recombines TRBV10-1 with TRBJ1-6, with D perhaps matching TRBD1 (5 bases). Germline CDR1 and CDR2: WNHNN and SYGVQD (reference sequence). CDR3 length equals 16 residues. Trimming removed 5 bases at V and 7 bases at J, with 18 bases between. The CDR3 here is CASSWGPGVENSPLHF. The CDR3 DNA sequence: TGCGCCAGCAGTTGGGGCCCGGGGGTAGAAAATTCACCCCTCCACTTT.

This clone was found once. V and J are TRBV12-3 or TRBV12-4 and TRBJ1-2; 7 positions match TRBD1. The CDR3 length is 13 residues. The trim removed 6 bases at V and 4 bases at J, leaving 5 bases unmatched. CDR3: CASRPTGTYGYTF. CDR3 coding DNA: TGTGCCAGCAGGCCGACAGGGACCTATGGCTACACCTTC.

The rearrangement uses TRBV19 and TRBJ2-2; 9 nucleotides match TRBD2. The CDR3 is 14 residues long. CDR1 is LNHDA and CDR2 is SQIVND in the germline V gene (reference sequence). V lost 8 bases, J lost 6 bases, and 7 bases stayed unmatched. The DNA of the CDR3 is TGTGCCAGTGGGTGGACTAGCGATGCCGGGGAGCTGTTTTTT. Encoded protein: CASGWTSDAGELFF.

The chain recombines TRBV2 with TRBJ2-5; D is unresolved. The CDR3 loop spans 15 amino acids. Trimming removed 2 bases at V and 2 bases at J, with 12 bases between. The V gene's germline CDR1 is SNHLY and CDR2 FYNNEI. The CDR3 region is CASSELGARQETQYF. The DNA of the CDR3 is TGTGCCAGCAGTGAACTGGGCGCGCGACAAGAGACCCAGTACTTC.

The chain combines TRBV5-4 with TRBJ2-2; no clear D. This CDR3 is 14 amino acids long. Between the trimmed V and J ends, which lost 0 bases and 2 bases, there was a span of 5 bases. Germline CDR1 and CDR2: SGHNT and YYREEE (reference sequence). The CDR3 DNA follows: TGTGCCAGCAGCTTGGCAGGAAACACCGGGGAGCTGTTTTTT. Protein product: CASSLAGNTGELFF.

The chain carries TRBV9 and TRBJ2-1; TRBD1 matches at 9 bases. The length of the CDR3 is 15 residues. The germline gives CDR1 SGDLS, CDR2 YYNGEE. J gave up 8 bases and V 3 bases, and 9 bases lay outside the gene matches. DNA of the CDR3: TGTGCCAGCAGCGGGAGGACAGGGGTGTTTGATGAGCAGTTCTTC. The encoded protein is CASSGRTGVFDEQFF.

CDR3 region: CASSGTTSDPENTEAFF. DNA for the CDR3: TGTGCCAGCAGCGGGACAACATCGGACCCGGAGAACACTGAAGCTTTCTTT. The chain recombines TRBV2 with TRBJ1-1; D is possibly TRBD1 (6 bases). Trimming took 6 bases from V and 1 from J, leaving 21 bases between them. CDR3 size: 17 residues. Germline lookup yields CDR1 SNHLY and CDR2 FYNNEI.

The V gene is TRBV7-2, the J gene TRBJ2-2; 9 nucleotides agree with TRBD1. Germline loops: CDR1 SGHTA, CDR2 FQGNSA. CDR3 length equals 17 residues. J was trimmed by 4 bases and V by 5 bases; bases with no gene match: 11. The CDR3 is CASSLVVGTGSTGELFF. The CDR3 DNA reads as TGTGCCAGCAGCCTTGTGGTTGGGACAGGGAGCACCGGGGAGCTGTTTTTT.

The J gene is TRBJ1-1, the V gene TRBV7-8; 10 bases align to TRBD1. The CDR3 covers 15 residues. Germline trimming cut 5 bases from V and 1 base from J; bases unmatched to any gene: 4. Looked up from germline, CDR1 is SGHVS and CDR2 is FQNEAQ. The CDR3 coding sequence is TGTGCCAGCAGCCCAGGACAGGGGGGGAACACTGAAGCTTTCTTT. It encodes CASSPGQGGNTEAFF.

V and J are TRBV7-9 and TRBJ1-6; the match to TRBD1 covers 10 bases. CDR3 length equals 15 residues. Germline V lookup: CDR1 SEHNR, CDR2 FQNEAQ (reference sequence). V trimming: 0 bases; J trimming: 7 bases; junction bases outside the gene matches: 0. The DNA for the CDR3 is TGTGCCAGCAGCTTAGCGGACAGGGGGAATTCACCCCTCCACTTT. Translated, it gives CASSLADRGNSPLHF.

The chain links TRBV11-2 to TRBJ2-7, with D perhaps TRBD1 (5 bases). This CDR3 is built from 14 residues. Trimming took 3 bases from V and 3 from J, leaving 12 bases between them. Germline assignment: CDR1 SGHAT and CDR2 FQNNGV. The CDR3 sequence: CASSFGAGIYEQYV. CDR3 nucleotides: TGTGCCAGCAGCTTTGGCGCAGGGATCTACGAGCAGTACGTC.

The CDR3 bases are TGTGCCAGCCTCTTACAGGAGAACACTGAAGCTTTCTTT. It encodes CASLLQENTEAFF. The chain links TRBV18 to TRBJ1-1; D perhaps matches TRBD1 (5 bases). The germline CDR1 and CDR2 sequences are KGHSH and LQKENI. Trimming pared 8 bases from V and 1 base from J, leaving 11 bases between. This CDR3 contains 13 residues.

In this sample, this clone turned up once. The DNA for the CDR3 is TGTGCCAGCAGCTTAACAGGGGTCGGGACGCCTGAAGCTTTCTTT. This sequence encodes CASSLTGVGTPEAFF. The rearrangement uses TRBV7-6 and TRBJ1-1, with 7 nucleotides matching TRBD1. CDR3 length: 15 amino acids. Germline CDR1 and CDR2: SGHVS and FNYEAQ. V lost 2 bases, J lost 6 bases, and 9 bases stayed unmatched.